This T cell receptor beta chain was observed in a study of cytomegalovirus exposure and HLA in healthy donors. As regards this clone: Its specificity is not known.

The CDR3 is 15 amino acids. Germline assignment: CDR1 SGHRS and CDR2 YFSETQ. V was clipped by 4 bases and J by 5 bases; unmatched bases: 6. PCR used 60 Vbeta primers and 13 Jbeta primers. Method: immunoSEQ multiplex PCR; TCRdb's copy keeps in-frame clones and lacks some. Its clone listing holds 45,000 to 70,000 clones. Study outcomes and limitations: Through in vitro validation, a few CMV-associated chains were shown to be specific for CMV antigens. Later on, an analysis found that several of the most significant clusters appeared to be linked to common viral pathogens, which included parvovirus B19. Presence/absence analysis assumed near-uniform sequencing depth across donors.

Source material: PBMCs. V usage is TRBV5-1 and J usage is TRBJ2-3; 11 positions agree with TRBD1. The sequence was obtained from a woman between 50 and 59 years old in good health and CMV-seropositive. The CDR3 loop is CASSPGQGAVDTQYF. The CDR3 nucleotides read TGCGCCAGCAGCCCTGGACAGGGGGCTGTAGATACGCAGTATTTT. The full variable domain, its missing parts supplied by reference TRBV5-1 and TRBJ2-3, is KAGVTQTPRYLIKTRGQQVTLSCSPISGHRSVSWYQQTPGQGLQFLFEYFSETQRNKGNFPGRFSGRQFSNSRSEMNVSTLELGDSALYLCASSPGQGAVDTQYFGPGTRLTVL.